This entry is about one TCR beta chain. Its antigen is currently unknown. A multiplex PCR was run with 60 Vbeta primers and 13 Jbeta primers. Using immunoSEQ multiplex PCR, the repertoire was profiled, and TCRdb retains in-frame clones only, with some absent. The table includes 110,000 to 150,000 clones, approximately 80% detected once. The data are from a study of cytomegalovirus exposure and HLA in healthy donors. General study findings and limits: The likely origin of a cluster of highly shared sequence variants was a sequencing artifact. Listed as cytomegalovirus-associated were more than 150 TCR beta chains.

The CDR3 has 15 amino acids. CDR1 is SGDLS and CDR2 is YYNGEE in the germline V gene. V gave up 0 bases and J gave up 6 bases, with 16 bases separating them. The specimen sequenced was PBMCs. This sequence was found in a male donor in good health and CMV-seronegative. This chain connects TRBV9 to TRBJ2-7; tentatively, D is TRBD2 (5 bases). The CDR3 loop reads CASSVVPGMGSEQYF. DNA for the CDR3: TGTGCCAGCAGCGTAGTTCCGGGGATGGGGTCCGAGCAGTACTTC. Filled out from reference TRBV9 and TRBJ2-7, the complete variable domain reads DSGVTQTPKHLITATGQRVTLRCSPRSGDLSVYWYQQSLDQGLQFLIQYYNGEERAKGNILERFSAQQFPDLHSELNLSSLELGDSALYFCASSVVPGMGSEQYFGPGTRLTVT.